This TCR beta chain derives from a study of CD8 T cells in Susac syndrome. Reverse transcription of roughly 0.5 to 1 ug RNA was carried out with random hexamers. In TCRdb, the immunoSEQ multiplex PCR reads were re-called with MiXCR into one record per CDR3 protein. Altogether tens of thousands of distinct CDR3 sequences are present, approximately 96% being singletons, with the ten largest covering 0.62%. V was cut by 8 bases and J by 9 bases, with 10 bases left in between. From germline, CDR1 is SEHNR and CDR2 FQNEAQ (reference sequence). CDR3 length: 10 residues. Negative isolation yielded CD8+ and CD4+ T cells; FACS enriched TEMRA cells.

The sample comprised CD8+ T cells from PBMCs. The source is a human donor with Susac syndrome. The V and J genes are TRBV7-9 and TRBJ2-5; D tentatively reads TRBD1 or TRBD2 (5 bases each). The CDR3 coding sequence is TGTGCCAGCCGTTTGGGGGCCCAGTACTTC. Protein sequence: CASRLGAQYF.